One sample yielded the 24 T cell receptor beta chains listed below, sequenced in a study of T cells after yellow fever vaccination. TCRdb ran MiXCR on the 5' RACE reads and lists one entry per CDR3 protein. The data hold over 250,000 distinct CDR3 sequences, with roughly 4.8% observed a single time. Specimen: CD4+ T cells sorted from PBMCs, collected on the day of the yellow fever booster vaccination. The receptors stem from a man aged 18-30 years who received the YFV17D yellow fever vaccine.

The rearrangement uses TRBV20-1 and TRBJ2-5, with 9 bases lining up with TRBD1. Germline CDR1 reads DFQATT; CDR2 reads SNEGSKA (reference sequence). J gave up 7 bases and V 3 bases, and 9 bases lay outside the gene matches. The CDR3 loop spans 14 amino acids. CDR3 sequence: CSAREGTGQVTQYF. In nucleotides, the CDR3 is TGCAGTGCTAGGGAAGGGACAGGGCAGGTGACCCAGTACTTC.

This clonotype was picked up many times. The genes are TRBV5-1 and TRBJ1-6, with D possibly matching TRBD1 (5 bases). Per the germline V gene, CDR1 is SGHRS and CDR2 is YFSETQ. The CDR3 length is 14 residues. V lost 6 bases and J 8 bases, leaving 15 bases between the germline ends. This CDR3 is CASTHGGSDSPLHF. CDR3 DNA: TGCGCCAGCACCCATGGGGGGTCGGATTCACCCCTCCACTTT.

This clonotype was recorded a few times. The V gene is TRBV12-3 or TRBV12-4, the J gene TRBJ1-1; no reliable D call. The V end was cut by 6 bases, the J end by 1 base, with 12 bases between. This CDR3 contains 14 residues. For the CDR3, the DNA is TGTGCCAGCAGCTCGGTTAATGAGAACACTGAAGCTTTCTTT. It translates to CASSSVNENTEAFF.

There are a few counts of this clonotype. The V gene is TRBV6-1, the J gene TRBJ2-7; the D is unclear. V dropped 8 bases and J dropped 4 bases, with 15 bases sitting between them. CDR1 and CDR2 (germline): MNHNS, SASEGT. The CDR3 sequence is 13 residues long. The chain's CDR3 is CASAKREQYEQYV. The CDR3 bases are TGTGCCAGCGCGAAAAGGGAACAGTACGAGCAGTACGTC.

This clonotype was picked up a small number of times. The genes are TRBV7-9 and TRBJ2-3; D possibly corresponds to TRBD1 (5 bases). Germline-derived CDR1 and CDR2 are SEHNR and FQNEAQ (reference sequence). With 1 base removed from V and 1 base from J, the gap between germline ends came to 6 bases. This CDR3 is 14 amino acids long. DNA for the CDR3: TGTGCCAGCAGCTTAGGACAGCGCACAGATACGCAGTATTTT. It translates to CASSLGQRTDTQYF.

This clonotype was counted a few times. The V gene is TRBV29-1, the J gene TRBJ1-2; D unclear. V was clipped by 4 bases and J by 0 bases, with 9 bases between them. This CDR3 region has 13 residues. CDR1 and CDR2 from the germline V gene are SQVTM and ANQGSEA. Here the CDR3 reads CSVGSRANYGYTF. The CDR3 nucleotides are TGCAGCGTTGGTTCCAGAGCTAACTATGGCTACACCTTC.

This clonotype was seen a few times. This rearrangement joins TRBV6-5 to TRBJ1-6; no clear D. The CDR3 has 17 amino acids. Germline CDR1 is MNHEY and CDR2 is SVGAGI. V was trimmed by 1 base and J by 7 bases, leaving 17 bases between them. The CDR3 spells CASSYWFREVWNSPLHF. The CDR3 DNA reads TGTGCCAGCAGTTACTGGTTCCGGGAAGTCTGGAATTCACCCCTCCACTTT.

This clonotype was found a few times. The rearrangement joins TRBV7-9 to TRBJ1-3, with unresolved D. This CDR3 has 14 residues. Germline V gene data show CDR1 as SEHNR and CDR2 as FQNEAQ (reference sequence). Between the trimmed V and J ends, which lost 1 base and 4 bases, there was a span of 8 bases. CDR3 DNA: TGTGCCAGCAGCTTAGAGGTGTCAGGAAACACCATATATTTT. Its protein product is CASSLEVSGNTIYF.

Only a few counts were recorded for this clonotype. The V call is TRBV2, the J call TRBJ2-5, with D perhaps assigned TRBD1 or TRBD2 (5 bases each). Trimming shortened V by 4 bases and J by 6 bases, and 15 bases separated the two germline ends. Looked up from germline, CDR1 is SNHLY and CDR2 is FYNNEI. The CDR3 extends over 14 amino acids. The DNA of the CDR3 is TGTGCCAGCAGTGGGGACGGGGATGTAAAGACCCAGTACTTC. Protein product: CASSGDGDVKTQYF.

The genes are TRBV7-2 and TRBJ1-1; a weak D match, TRBD1 (5 bases). The CDR3 has 14 amino acids. From germline, CDR1 is SGHTA and CDR2 FQGNSA. The ends were cut back, 5 bases at V and 4 bases at J, with 14 bases in the middle. The CDR3 DNA follows: TGTGCCAGCAGCCCCATCGGGGGGGGCACTGAAGCTTTCTTT. Encoded protein: CASSPIGGGTEAFF.

The V and J genes are TRBV6-5 and TRBJ1-1, with 8 positions matching TRBD1. CDR1 is MNHEY, CDR2 SVGAGI, per germline. The junction had 8 bases not matched to a gene; V was cut back by 4 bases and J by 4 bases. The CDR3 has 15 amino acids. CDR3 region: CASSSGRGLSTEAFF. In DNA form, the CDR3 reads TGTGCCAGCAGTTCAGGCAGGGGGCTAAGCACTGAAGCTTTCTTT.

This clonotype was counted many times. V and J are TRBV10-3 and TRBJ2-7; a possible D gene is TRBD1 (6 bases). This CDR3 contains 15 residues. V lost 3 bases and J lost 2, with 14 bases in between. CDR1 is ENHRY and CDR2 is SYGVKD in the germline V gene. Here the CDR3 DNA reads TGTGCCATCAGTGACAGCACAGGGCGTCCCTACGAGCAGTACTTC. It yields the protein CAISDSTGRPYEQYF.

The chain couples TRBV6-6 to TRBJ1-1; TRBD1 matches 7 bases. The CDR3 sequence is 15 residues long. The V gene end was trimmed by 8 bases and the J gene end by 4 bases; junction bases not matched to a gene: 13. Per germline, CDR1 MNHNY and CDR2 SVGAGI (reference sequence). CDR3 sequence: CASLNRGLPATEAFF. In DNA form, the CDR3 reads TGTGCCAGCCTTAACAGGGGACTCCCGGCCACTGAAGCTTTCTTT.

The V and J genes are TRBV20-1 and TRBJ2-6; D is undetermined. Germline V gives CDR1 DFQATT, CDR2 SNEGSKA (reference sequence). Trimming stripped 3 bases from V and 0 bases from J, with 6 bases between. The CDR3 has 14 residues. As DNA, the CDR3 is TGCAGTGCTAGTTGGAGCTCTGGGGCCAACGTCCTGACTTTC. Protein product: CSASWSSGANVLTF.

This sequence joins TRBV11-3 and TRBJ1-5; the match to TRBD1 covers 9 bases. Germline loops: CDR1 SGHNT, CDR2 YENEEA. The V segment lost 5 bases and the J segment 5 bases; nucleotides outside the gene matches: 7. The CDR3 extends over 15 amino acids. The CDR3 region is CASSPGDRVDQPQHF. The DNA of the CDR3 is TGTGCCAGCAGCCCGGGGGACAGGGTTGATCAGCCCCAGCATTTT.

This clonotype has a count of ten or more. The chain combines TRBV4-1 with TRBJ2-1; TRBD1 or TRBD2 may be the D gene (5 bases each). Trimming removed 0 bases from V and 2 bases from J, with 14 bases in between. The CDR3 covers 17 residues. Per germline, CDR1 MGHRA and CDR2 YSYEKL. The CDR3 spells CASSQEVRGTTYNEQFF. DNA of the CDR3: TGCGCCAGCAGCCAAGAGGTGCGTGGGACCACCTACAATGAGCAGTTCTTC.

The chain combines TRBV4-1 with TRBJ2-2; 10 bases are a match to TRBD2. This CDR3 is 18 amino acids long. Unmatched junction bases numbered 14, after V lost 4 bases and J lost 6 bases. The germline V gene has CDR1 MGHRA and CDR2 YSYEKL. The CDR3 region is CASSLSTQGLAKAGELFF. The CDR3 nucleotides are TGCGCCAGCAGCCTTTCCACTCAGGGACTAGCGAAAGCCGGGGAGCTGTTTTTT.

This clonotype has only a few counts. The chain joins TRBV7-9 to TRBJ2-3; weak D call: TRBD2 (6 bases). CDR1 and CDR2 from the germline V gene are SEHNR and FQNEAQ (reference sequence). The CDR3 is 18 amino acids. Trimming pared 1 base from V and 2 bases from J, leaving 19 bases between. The DNA of the CDR3 is TGTGCCAGCAGCTTAGGTGCCGGGGGTCCCCTCCTCACAGATACGCAGTATTTT. This translates into CASSLGAGGPLLTDTQYF.

DNA for the CDR3: TGTGCCAGCAGCAAGGACACTTACACTGAAGCTTTCTTT. Translated: CASSKDTYTEAFF. V usage is TRBV5-4 and J usage is TRBJ1-1; D might be TRBD1 (5 bases). CDR1 is SGHNT, CDR2 YYREEE, per germline (reference sequence). There are 13 residues in the CDR3. The V gene lost 4 bases and the J gene lost 3 bases, with 10 bases spanning the gap.

The chain couples TRBV4-3 to TRBJ1-6; TRBD1 might be the D (6 bases). V lost 3 bases and J lost 9, with 18 bases in between. The CDR3 spans 16 residues. The germline gives CDR1 LGHNA, CDR2 YSLEER. The CDR3 loop is CASSHLTDRGTSPLHF. The CDR3 DNA reads as TGCGCCAGCAGCCATCTCACGGACAGAGGGACTTCACCCCTCCACTTT.

This chain connects TRBV9 to TRBJ1-2, with D hard to call. The CDR3 extends over 14 amino acids. V shed 0 bases and J shed 3 bases, with 9 bases lying between them. Germline CDR1 reads SGDLS; CDR2 reads YYNGEE. The CDR3 DNA follows: TGTGCCAGCAGCGTAGGCGGTGGGGACTATGGCTACACCTTC. It is translated as CASSVGGGDYGYTF.

V usage is TRBV24-1 and J usage is TRBJ2-2; possible D gene TRBD1, 5 bases. V was pared by 0 bases and J by 0 bases, with 13 bases between. From germline, CDR1 is KGHDR and CDR2 SFDVKD. The CDR3 runs 18 residues. Written as DNA, the CDR3 is TGTGCCACCAGTGATTTGGGGTTCGACAGTACGAACACCGGGGAGCTGTTTTTT. Residues: CATSDLGFDSTNTGELFF.

The V call is TRBV2, the J call TRBJ1-4; possible D gene TRBD1, 6 bases. Germline CDR1 is SNHLY and CDR2 is FYNNEI. This CDR3 contains 14 residues. Trimming cost V 10 bases and J 4 bases, with 16 bases left between them. CDR3 amino acids: CATIRDKHNEKLFF. For the CDR3, the DNA is TGTGCCACTATCCGGGACAAACATAATGAAAAACTGTTTTTT.

This clonotype was seen a handful of times. The chain links TRBV6-2 or TRBV6-3 to TRBJ2-5; tentatively, D is TRBD1 (5 bases). Trimming shortened V by 4 bases and J by 6 bases, and 15 bases separated the two germline ends. Germline CDR1 is MNHEY and CDR2 is SVGEGT. The CDR3 has 14 residues. CDR3 sequence (DNA): TGTGCCAGCAGTTCAGGGAATCGGGTTCAGACCCAGTACTTC. Its translation is CASSSGNRVQTQYF.